This T cell receptor beta chain was obtained from a study of blood T cell repertoires in COVID-19. Whole-study context: Collection of acute and convalescent COVID-19 samples took place in the United States, Italy and Spain. Nucleic acid was either cDNA or gDNA, and it came from T cells, B-cell-depleted T cells, or PBMCs.

There are 16 residues in the CDR3. The germline CDR1 and CDR2 sequences are MNHEY and SVGAGI. With 4 bases clipped from V and 5 bases from J, the junction kept 7 bases outside the gene matches. The data were produced by immunoSEQ multiplex PCR, yet TCRdb's version contains in-frame clones alone and is incomplete. The data contain around 90,000 clones, around nine tenths of them singletons. The sample consisted of peripheral blood. V gene TRBV6-5 combines with J gene TRBJ2-2; TRBD1 aligns across 10 bases. This clonotype was obtained from a man aged 45 to 65 with COVID-19, enrolled during active disease. CDR3 in DNA: TGTGCCAGCAGTTCCGGGACAGGGGTCCTTACCGGGGAGCTGTTTTTT. Translation gives CASSSGTGVLTGELFF.